The TCR beta chain under discussion was sequenced for a study of cytomegalovirus exposure and HLA in healthy donors. This PCR relied on a set of 60 Vbeta primers and 13 Jbeta primers. Data came from immunoSEQ multiplex PCR; TCRdb stores just in-frame clones and leaves some out. The repertoire holds some 110,000 clones, with 81% as singletons. The CDR3 has 17 amino acids. Trimming at V came to 2 bases and at J to 2 bases, leaving 8 bases not matched to a gene. Germline V gene lookup returns CDR1 SGHTA and CDR2 FQGNSA. The rearrangement joins TRBV7-2 to TRBJ2-3; TRBD2 matches 9 bases. The TCR comes from a woman in her twenties or thirties in good health and CMV-seronegative. The sequenced sample consisted of PBMCs. The CDR3 DNA is TGTGCCAGCAGCTTAAAACTAGCGGGCGCTAACACAGATACGCAGTATTTT. Protein product: CASSLKLAGANTDTQYF.